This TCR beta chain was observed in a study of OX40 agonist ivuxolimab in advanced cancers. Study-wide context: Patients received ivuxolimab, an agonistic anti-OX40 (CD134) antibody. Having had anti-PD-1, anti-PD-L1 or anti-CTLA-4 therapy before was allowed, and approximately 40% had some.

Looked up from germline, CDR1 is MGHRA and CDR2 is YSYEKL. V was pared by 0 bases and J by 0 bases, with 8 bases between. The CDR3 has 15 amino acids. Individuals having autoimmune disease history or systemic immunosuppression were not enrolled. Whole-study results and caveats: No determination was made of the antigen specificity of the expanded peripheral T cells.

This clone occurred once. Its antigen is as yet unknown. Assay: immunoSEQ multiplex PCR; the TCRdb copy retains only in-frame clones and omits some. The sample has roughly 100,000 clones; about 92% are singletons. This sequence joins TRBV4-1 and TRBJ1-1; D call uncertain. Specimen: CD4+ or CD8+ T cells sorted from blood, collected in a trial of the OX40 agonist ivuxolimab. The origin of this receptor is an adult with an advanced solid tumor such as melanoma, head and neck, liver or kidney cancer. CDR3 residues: CASSQDLSLNTEAFF. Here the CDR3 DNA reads TGCGCCAGCAGCCAAGATTTGAGCCTGAACACTGAAGCTTTCTTT.